This TCR beta chain was captured in a study of shared clonotypes between healthy human individuals. Study results and limitations: The donor pool, a small one, limited the genetic and exposure-history diversity represented.

CD4+ cells yielded CD45RA+ naive and CD45RA-negative memory subsets. Each PCR replicate from the sorted subsets contained approximately 0.2 ug DNA, which is some 31,000 T cell genomes. Sequenced by immunoSEQ multiplex PCR; TCRdb stores in-frame clones only, minus some. The sample holds roughly 2.6 million clones, around 94% seen once. Points on this clone: Its antigen is unidentified. Different DNA sequences within this sample yield the same CDR3.

V was pared by 2 bases and J by 0 bases, with 7 bases between. CDR1 SEHNR and CDR2 FQNEAQ come from the germline V gene (reference sequence). The CDR3 is 14 residues long. The receptor's source is a man between 18 and 35 years old in good health. The sequenced sample was naive CD4+ T cells sorted from blood. Noted subset: CD45RA+ positively selected. The chain employs TRBV7-9 and TRBJ1-1, with D tentatively TRBD1 (5 bases). CDR3 in DNA: TGTGCCAGCAGCTTACGGACATTGAACACTGAAGCTTTCTTT. Its translation: CASSLRTLNTEAFF.